This T cell receptor beta chain derives from a study of blood T cell repertoires in COVID-19. Unmatched junction bases numbered 13, after V lost 7 bases and J lost 5 bases. The CDR3 length is 16 residues. Germline lookup yields CDR1 LNHDA and CDR2 SQIVND (reference sequence). Method: immunoSEQ multiplex PCR; TCRdb's copy keeps in-frame clones and lacks some. The sample includes roughly 60,000 clones, 75% to 85% of them seen just once. Source material: peripheral blood. The receptor was isolated from a man older than 75 with acute or convalescent COVID-19. The chain carries TRBV19 and TRBJ1-3; TRBD1 matches at 8 bases. The CDR3 protein is CASTFGVGQGRNTIYF. The CDR3 nucleotides are TGTGCCAGTACCTTCGGAGTCGGACAGGGACGAAACACCATATATTTT. Combining the CDR3 with reference TRBV19 and TRBJ1-3 gives the whole variable domain DGGITQSPKYLFRKEGQNVTLSCEQNLNHDAMYWYRQDPGQGLRLIYYSQIVNDFQKGDIAEGYSVSREKKESFPLTVTSAQKNPTAFYLCASTFGVGQGRNTIYFGEGSWLTVV.